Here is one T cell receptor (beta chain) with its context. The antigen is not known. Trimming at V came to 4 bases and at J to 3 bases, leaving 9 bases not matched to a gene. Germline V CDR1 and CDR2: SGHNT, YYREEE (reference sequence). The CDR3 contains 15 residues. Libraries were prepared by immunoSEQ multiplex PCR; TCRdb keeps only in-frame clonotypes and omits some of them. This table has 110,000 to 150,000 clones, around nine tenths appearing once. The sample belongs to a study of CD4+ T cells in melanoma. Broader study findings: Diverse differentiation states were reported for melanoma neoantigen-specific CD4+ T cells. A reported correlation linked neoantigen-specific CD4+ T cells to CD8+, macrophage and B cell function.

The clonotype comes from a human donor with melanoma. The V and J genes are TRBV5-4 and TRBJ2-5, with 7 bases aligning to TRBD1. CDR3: CASSPSAGTEETQYF. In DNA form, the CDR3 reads TGTGCCAGCAGCCCGTCAGCCGGGACAGAAGAGACCCAGTACTTC. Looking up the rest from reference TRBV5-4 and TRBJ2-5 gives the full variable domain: ETGVTQSPTHLIKTRGQQVTLRCSSQSGHNTVSWYQQALGQGPQFIFQYYREEENGRGNFPPRFSGLQFPNYSSELNVNALELDDSALYLCASSPSAGTEETQYFGPGTRLLVL.